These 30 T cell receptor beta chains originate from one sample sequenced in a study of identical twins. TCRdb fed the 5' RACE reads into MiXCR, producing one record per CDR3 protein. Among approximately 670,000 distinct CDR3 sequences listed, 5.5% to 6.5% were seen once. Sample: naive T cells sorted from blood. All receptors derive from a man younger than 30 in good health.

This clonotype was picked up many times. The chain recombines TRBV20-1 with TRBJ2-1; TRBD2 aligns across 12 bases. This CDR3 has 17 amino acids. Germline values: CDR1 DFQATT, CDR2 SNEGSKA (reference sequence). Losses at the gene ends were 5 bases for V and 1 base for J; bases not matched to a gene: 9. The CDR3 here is CSAVDGLAGSSYNEQFF. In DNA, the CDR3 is TGCAGTGCTGTAGACGGACTAGCGGGATCATCCTACAATGAGCAGTTCTTC.

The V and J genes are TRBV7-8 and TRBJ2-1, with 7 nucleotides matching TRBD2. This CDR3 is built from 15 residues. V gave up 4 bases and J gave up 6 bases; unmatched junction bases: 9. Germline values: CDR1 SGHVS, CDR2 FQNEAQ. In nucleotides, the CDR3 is TGTGCCAGCAGCTCCTGGGGAGGGCCCACCAATGAGCAGTTCTTC. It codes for CASSSWGGPTNEQFF.

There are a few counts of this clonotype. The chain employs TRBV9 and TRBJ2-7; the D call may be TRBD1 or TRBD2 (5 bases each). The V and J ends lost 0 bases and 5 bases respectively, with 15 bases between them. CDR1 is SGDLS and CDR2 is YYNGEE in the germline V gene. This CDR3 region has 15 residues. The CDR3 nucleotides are TGTGCCAGCAGCGTAGACGGGACGCCTTCTGACGAGCAGTACTTC. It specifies CASSVDGTPSDEQYF.

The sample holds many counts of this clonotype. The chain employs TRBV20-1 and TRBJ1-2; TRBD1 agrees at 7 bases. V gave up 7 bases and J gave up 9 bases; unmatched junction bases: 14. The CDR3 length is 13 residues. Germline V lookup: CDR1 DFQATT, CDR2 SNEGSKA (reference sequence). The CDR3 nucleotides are TGCAGTGTTCCAGACAGGGCTAATCTTCGCTACACCTTC. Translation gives CSVPDRANLRYTF.

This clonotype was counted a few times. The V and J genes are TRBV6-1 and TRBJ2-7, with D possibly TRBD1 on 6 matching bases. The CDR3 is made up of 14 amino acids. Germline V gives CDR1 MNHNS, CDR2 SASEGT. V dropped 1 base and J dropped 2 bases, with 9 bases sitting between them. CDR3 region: CASSEGGGTYEQYF. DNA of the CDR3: TGTGCCAGCAGTGAAGGAGGGGGAACCTACGAGCAGTACTTC.

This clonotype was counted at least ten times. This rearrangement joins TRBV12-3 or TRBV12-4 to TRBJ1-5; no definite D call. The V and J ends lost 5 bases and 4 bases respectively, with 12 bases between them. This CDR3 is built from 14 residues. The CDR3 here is CASSGTRSNQPQHF. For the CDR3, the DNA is TGTGCCAGCAGTGGTACCAGGAGTAATCAGCCCCAGCATTTT.

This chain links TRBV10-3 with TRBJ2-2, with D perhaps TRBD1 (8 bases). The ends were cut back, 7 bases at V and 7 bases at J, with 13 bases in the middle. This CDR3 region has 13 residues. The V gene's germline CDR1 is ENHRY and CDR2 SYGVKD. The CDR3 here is CAITTGGDGELFF. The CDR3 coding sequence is TGTGCCATCACTACAGGGGGGGACGGGGAGCTGTTTTTT.

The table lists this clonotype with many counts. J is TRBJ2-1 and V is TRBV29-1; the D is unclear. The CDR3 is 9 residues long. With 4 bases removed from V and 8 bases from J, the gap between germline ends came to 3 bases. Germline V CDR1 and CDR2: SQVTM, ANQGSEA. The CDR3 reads CSVGHEQFF. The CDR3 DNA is TGCAGCGTTGGGCATGAGCAGTTCTTC.

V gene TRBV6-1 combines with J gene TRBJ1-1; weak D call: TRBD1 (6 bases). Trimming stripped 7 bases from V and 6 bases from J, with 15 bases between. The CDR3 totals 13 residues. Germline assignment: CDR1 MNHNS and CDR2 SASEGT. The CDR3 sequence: CASTATQGSEAFF. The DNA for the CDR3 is TGTGCCAGCACCGCAACACAGGGATCTGAAGCTTTCTTT.

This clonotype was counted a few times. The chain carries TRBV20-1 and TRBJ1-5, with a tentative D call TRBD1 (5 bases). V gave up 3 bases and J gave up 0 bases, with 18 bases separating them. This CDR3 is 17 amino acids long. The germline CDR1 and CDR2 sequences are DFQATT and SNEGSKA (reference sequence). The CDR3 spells CSARDDRPMNSNQPQHF. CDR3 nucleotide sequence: TGCAGTGCTAGGGACGACAGACCCATGAATAGCAATCAGCCCCAGCATTTT.

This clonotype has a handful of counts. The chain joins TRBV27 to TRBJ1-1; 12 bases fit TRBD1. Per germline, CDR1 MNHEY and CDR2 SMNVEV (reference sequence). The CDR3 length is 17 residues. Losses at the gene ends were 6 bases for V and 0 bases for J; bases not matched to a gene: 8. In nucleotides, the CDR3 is TGTGCCAGCAGAGCCGGGACAGGGGGCTCGATGAACACTGAAGCTTTCTTT. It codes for CASRAGTGGSMNTEAFF.

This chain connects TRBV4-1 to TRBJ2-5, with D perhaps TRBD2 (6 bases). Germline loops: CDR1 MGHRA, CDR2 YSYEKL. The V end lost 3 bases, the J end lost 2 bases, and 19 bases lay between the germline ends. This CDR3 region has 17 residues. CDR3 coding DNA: TGCGCCAGCAGCCATGACGACGGGACTGGCCGACAAGAGACCCAGTACTTC. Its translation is CASSHDDGTGRQETQYF.

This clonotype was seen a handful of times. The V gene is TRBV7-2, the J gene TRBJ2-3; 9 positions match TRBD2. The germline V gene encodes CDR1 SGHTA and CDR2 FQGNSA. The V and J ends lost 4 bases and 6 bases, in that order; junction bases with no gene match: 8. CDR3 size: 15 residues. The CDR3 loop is CASSSRTSARDTQYF. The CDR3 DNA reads TGTGCCAGCAGCTCCAGGACTAGCGCCCGGGATACGCAGTATTTT.

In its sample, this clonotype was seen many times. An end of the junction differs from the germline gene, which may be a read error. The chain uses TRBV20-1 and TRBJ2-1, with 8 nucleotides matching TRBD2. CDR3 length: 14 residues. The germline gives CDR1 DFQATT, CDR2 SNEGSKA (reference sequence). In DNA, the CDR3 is TGCAGTGCGAGAGTGGGACTAGTATTGAATGAGCAGTTCTTC. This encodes CSARVGLVLNEQFF.

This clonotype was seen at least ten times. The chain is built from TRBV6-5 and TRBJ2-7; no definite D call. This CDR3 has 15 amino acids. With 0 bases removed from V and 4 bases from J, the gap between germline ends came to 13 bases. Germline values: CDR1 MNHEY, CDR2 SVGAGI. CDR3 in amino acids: CASSYSTEGMYEQYF. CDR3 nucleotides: TGTGCCAGCAGTTACTCAACGGAAGGGATGTACGAGCAGTACTTC.

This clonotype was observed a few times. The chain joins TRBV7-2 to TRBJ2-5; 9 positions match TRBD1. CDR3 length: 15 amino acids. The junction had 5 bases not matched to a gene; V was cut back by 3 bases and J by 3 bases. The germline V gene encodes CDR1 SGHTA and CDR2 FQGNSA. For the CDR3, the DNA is TGTGCCAGCAGCTTGCGGGACAGGGATGAAGAGACCCAGTACTTC. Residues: CASSLRDRDEETQYF.

The CDR3 bases are TGTGCCTGGAGGGGGACAGGACGTGGATCTGGCTACACCTTC. Amino acid sequence: CAWRGTGRGSGYTF. The chain uses TRBV30 and TRBJ1-2; TRBD1 agrees at 8 bases. This CDR3 has 14 amino acids. The V gene's germline CDR1 is GTSNPN and CDR2 SVGIG (reference sequence). Losses at the gene ends were 3 bases for V and 7 bases for J; bases not matched to a gene: 10.

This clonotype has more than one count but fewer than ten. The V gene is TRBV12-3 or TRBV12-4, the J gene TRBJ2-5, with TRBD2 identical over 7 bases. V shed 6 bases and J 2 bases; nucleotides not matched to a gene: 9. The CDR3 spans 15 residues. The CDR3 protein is CASSLVGLPQETQYF. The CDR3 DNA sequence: TGTGCCAGCAGCCTAGTGGGACTACCGCAAGAGACCCAGTACTTC.

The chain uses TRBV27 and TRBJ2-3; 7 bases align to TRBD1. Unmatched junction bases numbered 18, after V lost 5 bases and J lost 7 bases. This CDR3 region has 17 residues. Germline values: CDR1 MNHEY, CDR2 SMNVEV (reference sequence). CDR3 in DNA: TGTGCCAGCAGTCCTCACGAGGGACAGTACGTCGGTCATACGCAGTATTTT. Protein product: CASSPHEGQYVGHTQYF.

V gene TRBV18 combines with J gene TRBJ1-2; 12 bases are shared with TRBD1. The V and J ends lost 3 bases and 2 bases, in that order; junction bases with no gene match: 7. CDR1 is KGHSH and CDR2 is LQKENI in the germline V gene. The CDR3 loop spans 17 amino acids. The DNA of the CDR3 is TGTGCCAGCTCACCCACGGGGACAGGGGGCGCGAACTATGGCTACACCTTC. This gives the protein CASSPTGTGGANYGYTF.

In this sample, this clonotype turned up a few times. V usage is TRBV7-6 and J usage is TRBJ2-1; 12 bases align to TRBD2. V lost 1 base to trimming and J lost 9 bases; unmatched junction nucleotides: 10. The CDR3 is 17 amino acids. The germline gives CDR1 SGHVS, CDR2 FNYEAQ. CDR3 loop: CASSLETSGSPGGEQFF. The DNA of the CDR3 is TGTGCCAGCAGCTTAGAGACTAGCGGGAGCCCCGGGGGTGAGCAGTTCTTC.

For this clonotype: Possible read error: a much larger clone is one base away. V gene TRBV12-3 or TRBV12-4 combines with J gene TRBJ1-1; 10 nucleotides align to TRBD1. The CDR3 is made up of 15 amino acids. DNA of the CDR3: TGTGCCAGCAGTCTGACAGGGGGCGGGAACACTGAAGCTGTCTTT. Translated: CASSLTGGGNTEAVF.

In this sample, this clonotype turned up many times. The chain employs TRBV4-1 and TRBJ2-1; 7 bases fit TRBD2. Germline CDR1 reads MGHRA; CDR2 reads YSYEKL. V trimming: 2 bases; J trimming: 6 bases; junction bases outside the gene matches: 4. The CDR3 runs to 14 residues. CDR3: CASSQTGTINEQFF. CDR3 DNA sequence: TGCGCCAGCAGCCAAACCGGGACTATCAATGAGCAGTTCTTC.

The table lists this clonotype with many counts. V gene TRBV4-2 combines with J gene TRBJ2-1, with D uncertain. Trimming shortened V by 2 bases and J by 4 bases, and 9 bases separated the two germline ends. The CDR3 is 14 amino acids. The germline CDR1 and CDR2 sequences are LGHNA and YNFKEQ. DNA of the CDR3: TGTGCCAGCAGCCAACTAGAACTGTACAATGAGCAGTTCTTC. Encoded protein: CASSQLELYNEQFF.

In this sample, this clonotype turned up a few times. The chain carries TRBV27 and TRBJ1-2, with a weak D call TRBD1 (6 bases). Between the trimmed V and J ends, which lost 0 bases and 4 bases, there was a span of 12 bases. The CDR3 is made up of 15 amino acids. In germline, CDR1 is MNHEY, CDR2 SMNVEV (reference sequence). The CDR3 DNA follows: TGTGCCAGCAGTTTATCTGGCAGGGGTGGCTATGGCTACACCTTC. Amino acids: CASSLSGRGGYGYTF.

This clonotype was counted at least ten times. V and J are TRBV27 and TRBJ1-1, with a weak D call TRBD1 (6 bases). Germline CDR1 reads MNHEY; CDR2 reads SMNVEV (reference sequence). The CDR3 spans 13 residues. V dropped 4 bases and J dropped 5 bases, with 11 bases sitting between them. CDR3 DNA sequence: TGTGCCAGCAGTTCGTCGCAGGGGACTGAAGCTTTCTTT. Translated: CASSSSQGTEAFF.

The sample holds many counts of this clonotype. CDR3 loop: CASSFSPSRETQYF. The CDR3 bases are TGTGCCAGCAGCTTCTCCCCCAGTAGAGAGACCCAGTACTTC. This chain uses TRBV5-5 with TRBJ2-5; D is ambiguous. From germline, CDR1 is SGHKS and CDR2 YYEKEE (reference sequence). The V end was cut by 2 bases, the J end by 4 bases, with 12 bases between. This CDR3 comprises 14 residues.

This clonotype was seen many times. This CDR3 is CASSQEARGLAKNIQYF. CDR3 DNA: TGTGCCAGCAGCCAAGAGGCCCGGGGCCTAGCCAAAAACATTCAGTACTTC. The V call is TRBV4-2, the J call TRBJ2-4, with D possibly being TRBD1 or TRBD2 (5 bases each). Germline-derived CDR1 and CDR2 are LGHNA and YNFKEQ. The CDR3 has 17 amino acids. V lost 0 bases and J lost 0, with 12 bases in between.

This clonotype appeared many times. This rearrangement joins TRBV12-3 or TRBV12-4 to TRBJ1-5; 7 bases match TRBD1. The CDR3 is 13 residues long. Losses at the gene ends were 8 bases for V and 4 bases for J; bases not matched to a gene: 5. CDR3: CASGQVINQPQHF. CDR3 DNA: TGTGCCAGCGGACAGGTGATAAATCAGCCCCAGCATTTT.

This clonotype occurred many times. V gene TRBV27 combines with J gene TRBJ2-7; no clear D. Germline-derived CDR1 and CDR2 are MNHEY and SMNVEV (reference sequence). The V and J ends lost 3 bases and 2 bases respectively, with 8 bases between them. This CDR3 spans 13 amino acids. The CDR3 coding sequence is TGTGCCAGCAGTTTTGGGCCGCCCTACGAGCAGTACTTC. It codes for CASSFGPPYEQYF.